This T cell receptor beta chain was profiled in a study of cytomegalovirus exposure and HLA in healthy donors. Whole-study results and caveats: Follow-up analysis later connected one missense variant in DCLRE1C with trimming of TCR beta V- and J-genes. Productive rates of about 87% or about 30% were seen for most TCR beta V segments in an earlier analysis.

With 60 Vbeta and 13 Jbeta primers, the PCR was carried out. Assay: immunoSEQ multiplex PCR; the TCRdb copy retains only in-frame clones and omits some. This sample yields roughly 240,000 clones, of which roughly 80% are seen a single time; 5.4% belongs to the top ten. About this clone itself: Antigen unknown.

The CDR3 has 11 residues. The V and J ends lost 5 bases and 2 bases, in that order; junction bases with no gene match: 0. Looked up from germline, CDR1 is GTSNPN and CDR2 is SVGIG (reference sequence). V usage is TRBV30 and J usage is TRBJ2-7; 7 nucleotides match TRBD1. This clonotype was obtained from a woman in her forties in good health and CMV-seropositive. The sample comprised PBMCs. DNA of the CDR3: TGTGCCTGGGGGACAGCCTACGAGCAGTACTTC. This translates into CAWGTAYEQYF.